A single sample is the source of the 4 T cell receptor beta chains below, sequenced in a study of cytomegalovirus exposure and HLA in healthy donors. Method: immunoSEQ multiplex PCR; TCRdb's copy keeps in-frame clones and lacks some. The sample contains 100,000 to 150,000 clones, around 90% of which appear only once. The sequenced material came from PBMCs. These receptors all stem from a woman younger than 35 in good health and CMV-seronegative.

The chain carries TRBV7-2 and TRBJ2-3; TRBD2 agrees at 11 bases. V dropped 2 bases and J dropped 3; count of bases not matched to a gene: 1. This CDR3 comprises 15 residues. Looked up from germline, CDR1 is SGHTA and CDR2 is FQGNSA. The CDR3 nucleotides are TGTGCCAGCAGCTTAACTAGCGGGGGAACAGATACGCAGTATTTT. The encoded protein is CASSLTSGGTDTQYF. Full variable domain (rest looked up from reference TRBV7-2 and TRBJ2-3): GAGVSQSPSNKVTEKGKDVELRCDPISGHTALYWYRQSLGQGLEFLIYFQGNSAPDKSGLPSDRFSAERTGGSVSTLTIQRTQQEDSAVYLCASSLTSGGTDTQYFGPGTRLTVL.

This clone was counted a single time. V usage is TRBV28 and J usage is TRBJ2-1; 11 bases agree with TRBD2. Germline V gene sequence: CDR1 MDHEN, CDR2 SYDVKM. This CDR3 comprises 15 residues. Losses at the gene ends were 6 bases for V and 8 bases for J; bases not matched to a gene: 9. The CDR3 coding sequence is TGTGCCAGCAGCCAAGTAGCGGGAGGGCTAGATGAGCAGTTCTTC. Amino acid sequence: CASSQVAGGLDEQFF.

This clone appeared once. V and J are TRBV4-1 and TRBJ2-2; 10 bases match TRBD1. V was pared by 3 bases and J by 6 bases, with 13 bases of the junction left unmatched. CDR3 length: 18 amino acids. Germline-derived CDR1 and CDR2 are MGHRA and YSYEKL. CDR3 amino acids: CASSQSGTGVFSAGELFF. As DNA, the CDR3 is TGCGCCAGCAGCCAGAGCGGGACAGGGGTTTTTTCGGCCGGGGAGCTGTTTTTT.

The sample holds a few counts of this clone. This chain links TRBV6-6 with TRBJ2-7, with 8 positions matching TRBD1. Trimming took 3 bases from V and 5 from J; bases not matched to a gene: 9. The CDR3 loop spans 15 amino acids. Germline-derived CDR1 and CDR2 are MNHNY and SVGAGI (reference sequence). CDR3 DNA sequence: TGTGCCAGCAGTTATGTAGGGACAGGTTCCAACGAGCAGTACTTC. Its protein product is CASSYVGTGSNEQYF.